The rows below give T cell receptor beta chains drawn from one sample of a study of beta chain features in type 1 diabetes. Profiled with immunoSEQ multiplex PCR; TCRdb holds only in-frame clones, not every one. The sample lists some 660,000 clones; around 15% were seen once. The source material was naive CD4+ T cells from blood. The source of these receptors is a man aged 18 to 35 with type 1 diabetes. Each CDR3 is given with its conserved first and last residue. The D gene is left open where the match is weak. The listing skips clone size in some rows; elsewhere it reads once, few, many or a size class.

D	V	J	size	CDR3	DNA
.	TRBV4-1	TRBJ2-3	.	CASSQDAQPPSTDTQYF	TGCGCCAGCAGCCAAGATGCCCAACCCCCTAGCACAGATACGCAGTATTTT
.	TRBV5-1	TRBJ1-3	few	CASSFGSSGNTIYF	TGCGCCAGCAGCTTCGGCAGCTCTGGAAACACCATATATTTT
.	TRBV30	TRBJ1-1	few	CAWSPRLGDTEAFF	TGTGCCTGGAGTCCGAGACTGGGGGACACTGAAGCTTTCTTT
TRBD2	TRBV15	TRBJ2-3	.	CATTKEASGRVTDTQYF	TGTGCCACCACCAAAGAAGCCAGCGGGAGGGTAACAGATACGCAGTATTTT
.	TRBV30	TRBJ2-1	few	CAWSVPGGSYNEQFF	TGTGCCTGGAGTGTACCTGGGGGTTCCTACAATGAGCAGTTCTTC
.	TRBV7-9	TRBJ2-1	few	CASSLARIEQFF	TGTGCCAGCAGCTTAGCGAGGATCGAGCAGTTCTTC
TRBD2	TRBV5-1	TRBJ2-1	few	CASSFGTSGGDEQFF	TGCGCCAGCAGCTTCGGGACTAGCGGGGGCGATGAGCAGTTCTTC
.	TRBV7-9	TRBJ2-1	.	CASSLGVSNHPDEQFF	TGTGCCAGCAGCTTAGGGGTGAGCAACCACCCGGATGAGCAGTTCTTC
.	TRBV25-1	TRBJ2-7	few	CASSVTGQGSEQYF	TGTGCCAGCAGTGTGACAGGCCAAGGTTCCGAGCAGTACTTC
.	TRBV4-3	TRBJ2-5	.	CASSQDHVTWTQYF	TGCGCCAGCAGCCAAGATCACGTCACGTGGACCCAGTACTTC
.	TRBV5-1	TRBJ2-1	.	CASSLDGTPNEQFF	TGCGCCAGCAGCTTGGATGGGACCCCCAATGAGCAGTTCTTC
.	TRBV21-1	TRBJ1-6	.	CASRIDTSFLVSPLHF	TGTGCCAGCAGGATAGACACCAGTTTTTTGGTTTCACCCCTCCACTTT
.	TRBV10-3	TRBJ2-5	.	CAISGYSGGPETQYF	TGTGCCATCAGTGGATATTCCGGGGGACCAGAGACCCAGTACTTC
.	TRBV30	TRBJ1-2	few	CAWSDQPGNYGYTF	TGTGCCTGGAGTGACCAGCCAGGCAACTATGGCTACACCTTC
TRBD1	TRBV14	TRBJ2-7	few	CASSQGWGQIYEQYF	TGTGCCAGCAGCCAAGGATGGGGACAGATCTACGAGCAGTACTTC
.	TRBV6-6	TRBJ2-4	few	CATGPGGSKAKNIQYF	TGTGCCACCGGACCCGGGGGCAGTAAAGCCAAAAACATTCAGTACTTC
TRBD2	TRBV30	TRBJ2-7	few	CASGTSFPEQYF	TGTGCCTCCGGGACTAGCTTTCCCGAGCAGTACTTC
.	TRBV9	TRBJ1-2	.	CASSVDADPYGYTF	TGTGCCAGCAGCGTAGACGCAGATCCCTATGGCTACACCTTC
.	TRBV6-1	TRBJ1-5	few	CASSSGTEQPQHF	TGTGCCAGCAGTTCCGGGACGGAACAGCCCCAGCATTTT
TRBD2	TRBV27	TRBJ2-5	few	CASRLAGGKTQYF	TGTGCCTCCAGACTAGCGGGGGGGAAGACCCAGTACTTC
.	TRBV30	TRBJ2-7	few	CAWSVRDRSYEQYF	TGTGCCTGGAGTGTCCGGGACCGATCCTACGAGCAGTACTTC
TRBD1	TRBV5-1	TRBJ1-3	.	CASSSGQGGNTIYF	TGCGCCAGCAGCTCCGGACAGGGTGGAAACACCATATATTTT
TRBD1	TRBV29-1	TRBJ1-2	few	CSVVLGQGYGYTF	TGCAGCGTTGTGTTGGGACAGGGCTATGGCTACACCTTC
.	TRBV30	TRBJ2-7	.	CAWTEILHNPYEQYF	TGTGCCTGGACCGAAATCCTTCACAATCCGTACGAGCAGTACTTC
.	TRBV25-1	TRBJ1-1	.	CASRGWVNTEAFF	TGTGCCAGCAGGGGCTGGGTGAACACTGAAGCTTTCTTT
.	TRBV7-9	TRBJ1-5	.	CASSHDGNQPQHF	TGTGCCAGCAGCCATGATGGCAATCAGCCCCAGCATTTT
TRBD1	TRBV5-1	TRBJ2-3	.	CASSLGTGDTDTQYF	TGCGCCAGCAGCTTGGGGACAGGGGACACAGATACGCAGTATTTT
TRBD2	TRBV7-9	TRBJ2-5	few	CASTLAGGPETQYF	TGTGCCAGCACCCTAGCGGGGGGGCCGGAGACCCAGTACTTC
.	TRBV2	TRBJ1-5	.	CASQRDPGDGNQPQHF	TGTGCCAGTCAAAGGGATCCGGGGGATGGCAATCAGCCCCAGCATTTT
TRBD2	TRBV7-9	TRBJ2-7	.	CASRPPAGGREQYF	TGTGCCAGCAGACCCCCGGCGGGAGGCCGAGAGCAGTACTTC
.	TRBV7-2	TRBJ1-4	.	CASSLQGSQKLFF	TGTGCCAGCAGCTTACAGGGGAGTCAAAAACTGTTTTTT
.	TRBV4-3	TRBJ1-2	few	CASSPMEGRILTDGYTF	TGCGCCAGCAGCCCAATGGAGGGGAGGATACTGACCGATGGCTACACCTTC
.	TRBV10-1	TRBJ2-5	few	CASSEGGSGWTQYF	TGCGCCAGCAGTGAGGGTGGGAGCGGTTGGACCCAGTACTTC
.	TRBV25-1	TRBJ2-7	.	CASSEGGGAHEQYF	TGTGCCAGCAGTGAAGGAGGAGGGGCCCACGAGCAGTACTTC
.	TRBV25-1	TRBJ1-3	few	CASRTTRGPGNTIYF	TGTGCCAGCAGGACCACGAGGGGTCCCGGAAACACCATATATTTT
TRBD1	TRBV13	TRBJ2-5	.	CASSLSRGLQETQYF	TGTGCCAGCAGCTTAAGCAGGGGGCTTCAAGAGACCCAGTACTTC
TRBD1	TRBV2	TRBJ1-6	.	CASSEGAGGYSPLHF	TGTGCCAGCAGTGAAGGGGCAGGGGGCTATTCACCCCTCCACTTT
.	TRBV6-6	TRBJ2-5	few	CASRVRGETQYF	TGTGCCAGCAGGGTCAGGGGAGAGACCCAGTACTTC
.	TRBV6-6	TRBJ1-1	.	CATDSGAEAFF	TGTGCCACCGACAGTGGCGCTGAAGCTTTCTTT
.	TRBV28	TRBJ2-3	few	CASSSRSSTDTQYF	TGTGCCAGCAGTTCGCGAAGTAGCACAGATACGCAGTATTTT
.	TRBV30	TRBJ2-5	few	CAWVLTQETQYF	TGTGCCTGGGTACTTACCCAAGAGACCCAGTACTTC
.	TRBV30	TRBJ1-5	.	CAWSVNTINQPQHF	TGTGCCTGGAGTGTAAATACTATCAATCAGCCCCAGCATTTT
.	TRBV21-1	TRBJ1-5	few	CAPRISPNQPQHF	TGTGCCCCCCGCATAAGCCCCAATCAGCCCCAGCATTTT
.	TRBV5-1	TRBJ1-4	.	CASSLRGPDNEKLFF	TGCGCCAGCAGCCTGAGGGGACCGGATAATGAAAAACTGTTTTTT
TRBD1	TRBV7-2	TRBJ2-2	.	CASRTQGTVNTGELFF	TGTGCCAGCAGAACTCAGGGGACAGTAAACACCGGGGAGCTGTTTTTT
.	TRBV7-3	TRBJ1-5	few	CASILNRVGQPQHF	TGTGCCAGCATCCTCAACAGGGTAGGTCAGCCCCAGCATTTT
TRBD2	TRBV7-3	TRBJ2-2	.	CASSPSSGGGTGELFF	TGTGCCAGCAGCCCAAGTAGCGGGGGCGGTACCGGGGAGCTGTTTTTT
TRBD1	TRBV5-1	TRBJ2-5	.	CASSLAHRGRETQYF	TGCGCCAGCAGCTTGGCCCACAGGGGGAGAGAGACCCAGTACTTC